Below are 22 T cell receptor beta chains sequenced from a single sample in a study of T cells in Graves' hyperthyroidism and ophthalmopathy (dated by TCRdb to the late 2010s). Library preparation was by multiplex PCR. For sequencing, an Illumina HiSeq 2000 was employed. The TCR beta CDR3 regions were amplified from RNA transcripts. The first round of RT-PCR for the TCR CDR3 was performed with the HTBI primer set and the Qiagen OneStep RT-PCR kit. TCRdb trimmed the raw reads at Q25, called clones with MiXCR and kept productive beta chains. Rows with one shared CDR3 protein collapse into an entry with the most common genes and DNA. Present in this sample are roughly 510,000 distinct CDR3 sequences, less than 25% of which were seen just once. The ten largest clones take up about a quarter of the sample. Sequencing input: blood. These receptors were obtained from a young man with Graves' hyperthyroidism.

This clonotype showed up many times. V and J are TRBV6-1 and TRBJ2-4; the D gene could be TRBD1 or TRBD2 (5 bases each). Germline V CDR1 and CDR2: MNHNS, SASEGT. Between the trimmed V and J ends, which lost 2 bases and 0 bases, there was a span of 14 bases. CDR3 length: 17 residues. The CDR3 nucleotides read TGTGCCAGCAGTGAACTCCGGGACGCAAGAGCCAAAAACATTCAGTACTTC. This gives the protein CASSELRDARAKNIQYF.

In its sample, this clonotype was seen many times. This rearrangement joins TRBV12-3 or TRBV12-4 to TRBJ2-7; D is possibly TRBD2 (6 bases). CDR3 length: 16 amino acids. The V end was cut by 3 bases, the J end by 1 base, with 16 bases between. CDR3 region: CASSLGGEDGSYEQYF. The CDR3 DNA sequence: TGTGCCAGCAGTTTGGGGGGAGAGGACGGATCCTACGAGCAGTACTTC.

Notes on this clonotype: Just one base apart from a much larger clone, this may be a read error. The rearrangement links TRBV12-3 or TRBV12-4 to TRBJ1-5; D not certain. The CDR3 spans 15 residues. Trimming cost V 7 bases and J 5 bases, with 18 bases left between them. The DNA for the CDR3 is TGTGCCAGCAACCTGTGGGGATTTTTCGATCAGCCCCAGCATTTT. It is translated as CASNLWGFFDQPQHF.

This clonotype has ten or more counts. The chain's CDR3 is CASSQVVGGETQYF. The CDR3 DNA sequence: TGTGCCAGCAGCCAAGTGGTCGGGGGAGAGACCCAGTACTTC. The chain employs TRBV14 and TRBJ2-5; the D gene is possibly TRBD2 (6 bases). CDR3 size: 14 residues. V gave up 1 base and J gave up 4 bases, with 10 bases separating them. Per germline, CDR1 SGHDN and CDR2 FVKESK.

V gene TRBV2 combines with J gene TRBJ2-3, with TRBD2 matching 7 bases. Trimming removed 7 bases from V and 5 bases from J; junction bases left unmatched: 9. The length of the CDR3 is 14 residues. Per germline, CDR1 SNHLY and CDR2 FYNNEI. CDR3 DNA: TGTGCCAGCACCTCCGGGGCGGGGGAAGATACGCAGTATTTT. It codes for CASTSGAGEDTQYF.

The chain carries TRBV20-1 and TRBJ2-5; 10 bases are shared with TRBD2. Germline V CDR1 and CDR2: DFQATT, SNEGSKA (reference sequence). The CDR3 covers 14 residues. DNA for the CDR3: TGCAGCGTACTTCAGCGGGAGGGCCTTGAGACCCAGTACTTC. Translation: CSVLQREGLETQYF.

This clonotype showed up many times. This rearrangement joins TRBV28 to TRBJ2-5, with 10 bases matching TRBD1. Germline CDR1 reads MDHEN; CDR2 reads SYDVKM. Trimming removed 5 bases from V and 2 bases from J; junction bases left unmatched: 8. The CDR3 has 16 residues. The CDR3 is CASSPDRGLSQETQYF. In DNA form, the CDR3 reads TGTGCCAGCAGTCCCGACAGGGGGCTGTCTCAAGAGACCCAGTACTTC.

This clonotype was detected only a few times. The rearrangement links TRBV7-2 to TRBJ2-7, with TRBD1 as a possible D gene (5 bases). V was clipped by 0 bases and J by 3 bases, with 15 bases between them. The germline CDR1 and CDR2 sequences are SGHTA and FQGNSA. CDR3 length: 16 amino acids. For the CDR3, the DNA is TGTGCCAGCAGCTTAGCCCTGGGGCTCCGCGACTACGAGCAGTACTTC. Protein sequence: CASSLALGLRDYEQYF.

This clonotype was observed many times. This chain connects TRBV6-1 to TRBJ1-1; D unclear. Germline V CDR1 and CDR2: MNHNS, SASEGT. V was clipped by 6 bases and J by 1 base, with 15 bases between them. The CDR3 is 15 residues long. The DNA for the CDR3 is TGTGCCAGCAGCCACCCCTCCGATGCGAACACTGAAGCTTTCTTT. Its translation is CASSHPSDANTEAFF.

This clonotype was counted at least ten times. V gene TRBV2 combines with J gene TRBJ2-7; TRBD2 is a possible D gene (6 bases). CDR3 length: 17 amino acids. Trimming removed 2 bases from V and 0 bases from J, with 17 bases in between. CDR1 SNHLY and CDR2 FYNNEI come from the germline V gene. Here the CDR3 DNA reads TGTGCCAGCAGTGAATCGGTTGGGACTTCGAGCTCCTACGAGCAGTACTTC. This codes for CASSESVGTSSSYEQYF.

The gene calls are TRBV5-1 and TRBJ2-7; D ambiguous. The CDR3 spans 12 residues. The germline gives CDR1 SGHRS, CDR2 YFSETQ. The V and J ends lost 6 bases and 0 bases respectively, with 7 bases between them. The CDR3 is CASTENSYEQYF. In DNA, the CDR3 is TGCGCCAGCACGGAGAACTCCTACGAGCAGTACTTC.

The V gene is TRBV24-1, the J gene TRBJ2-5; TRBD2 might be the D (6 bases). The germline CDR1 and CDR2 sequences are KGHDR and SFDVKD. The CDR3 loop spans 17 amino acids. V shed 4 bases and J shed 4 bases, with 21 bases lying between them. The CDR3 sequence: CATSDPLRDGGRETQYF. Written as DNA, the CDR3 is TGTGCCACCAGTGACCCTTTACGGGACGGGGGACGAGAGACCCAGTACTTC.

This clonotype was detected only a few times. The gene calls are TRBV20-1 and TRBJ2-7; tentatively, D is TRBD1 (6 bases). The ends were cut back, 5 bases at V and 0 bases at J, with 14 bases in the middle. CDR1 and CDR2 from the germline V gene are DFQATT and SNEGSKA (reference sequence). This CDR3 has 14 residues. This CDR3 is CSAFGQTISYEQYF. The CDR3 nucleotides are TGCAGTGCTTTTGGACAGACTATCTCCTACGAGCAGTACTTC.

The CDR3 DNA sequence: TGTGCCAGCTCACCAATGATGCGTGACTTGTACACTGAAGCTTTCTTT. Translated: CASSPMMRDLYTEAFF. The rearrangement joins TRBV18 to TRBJ1-1, with unresolved D. The V end was cut by 2 bases, the J end by 3 bases, with 16 bases between. Germline assignment: CDR1 KGHSH and CDR2 LQKENI. This CDR3 contains 16 residues.

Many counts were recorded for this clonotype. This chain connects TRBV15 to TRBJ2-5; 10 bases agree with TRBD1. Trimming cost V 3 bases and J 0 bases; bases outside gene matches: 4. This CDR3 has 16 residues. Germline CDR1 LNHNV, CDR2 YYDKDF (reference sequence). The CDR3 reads CATSRGGQGYQETQYF. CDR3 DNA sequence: TGTGCCACCAGCAGGGGGGGACAGGGGTACCAAGAGACCCAGTACTTC.

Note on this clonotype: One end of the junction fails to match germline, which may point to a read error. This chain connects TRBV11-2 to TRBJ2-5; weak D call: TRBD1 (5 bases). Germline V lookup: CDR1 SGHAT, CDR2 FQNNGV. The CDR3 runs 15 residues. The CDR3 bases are TGTGCCAGCAGCTTAGACTGGGGCTTTCAAGAGACCAAGTACTTC. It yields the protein CASSLDWGFQETKYF.

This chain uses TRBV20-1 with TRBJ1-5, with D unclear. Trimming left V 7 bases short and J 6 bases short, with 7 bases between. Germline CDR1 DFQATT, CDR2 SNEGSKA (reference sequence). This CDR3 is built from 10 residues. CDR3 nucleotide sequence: TGCAGTGTGCGCAGTCAGCCCCAGCATTTT. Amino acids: CSVRSQPQHF.

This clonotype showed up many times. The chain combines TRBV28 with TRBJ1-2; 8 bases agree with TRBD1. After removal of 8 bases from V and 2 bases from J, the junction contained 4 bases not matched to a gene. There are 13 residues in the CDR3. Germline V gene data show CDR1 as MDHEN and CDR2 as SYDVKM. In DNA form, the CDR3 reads TGTGCCAGCCAGGACAGGGTCAACTATGGCTACACCTTC. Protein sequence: CASQDRVNYGYTF.

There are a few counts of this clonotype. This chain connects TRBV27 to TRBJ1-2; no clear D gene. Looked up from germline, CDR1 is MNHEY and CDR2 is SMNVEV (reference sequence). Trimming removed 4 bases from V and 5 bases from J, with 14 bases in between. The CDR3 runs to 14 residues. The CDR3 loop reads CASSSRLGRYGYTF. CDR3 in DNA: TGTGCCAGCAGTTCCCGGCTTGGGAGGTATGGCTACACCTTC.

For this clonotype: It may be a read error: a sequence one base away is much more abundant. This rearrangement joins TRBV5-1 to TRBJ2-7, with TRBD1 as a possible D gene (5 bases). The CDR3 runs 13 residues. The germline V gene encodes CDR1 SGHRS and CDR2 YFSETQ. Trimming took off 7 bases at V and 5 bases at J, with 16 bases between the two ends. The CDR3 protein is CASGADSSDEQYF. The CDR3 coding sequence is TGCGCCAGCGGGGCCGACAGTTCCGACGAGCAGTACTTC.

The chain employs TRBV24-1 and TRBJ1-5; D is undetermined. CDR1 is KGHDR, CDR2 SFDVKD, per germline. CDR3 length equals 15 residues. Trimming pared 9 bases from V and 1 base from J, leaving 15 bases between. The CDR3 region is CATAVWEWSNQPQHF. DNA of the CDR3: TGTGCCACCGCAGTCTGGGAATGGAGCAATCAGCCCCAGCATTTT.

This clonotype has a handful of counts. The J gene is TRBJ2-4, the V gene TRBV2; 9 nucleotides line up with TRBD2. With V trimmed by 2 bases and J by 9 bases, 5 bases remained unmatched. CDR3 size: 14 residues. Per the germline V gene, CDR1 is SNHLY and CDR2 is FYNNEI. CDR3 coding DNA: TGTGCCAGCAGTGAACAGGGGCGGGGGGGCATTCAGTACTTC. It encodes CASSEQGRGGIQYF.